The 3 T cell receptor beta chains presented below share a single source sample, sequenced in a study of post-analysis software for immune sequencing data. Overall study findings and caveats: Elevated frequency relative to controls characterized several TRBV segments in patients, TRBV5-6, TRBV5-1 and TRBV20-1 among them.

Antigens for these TCRs are unknown. TCR beta cDNA libraries included unique molecular identifiers. One entry per CDR3 protein results from TCRdb running MiXCR on the PCR reads. The sample has just over 250,000 distinct CDR3 sequences, roughly a third seen once. Sequencing used blood. These receptors originate from a girl aged 5-17 years with multiple sclerosis.

This clonotype has more than one count but fewer than ten. This chain uses TRBV12-3 or TRBV12-4 with TRBJ2-3; no clear D gene. The CDR3 runs 12 residues. V lost 5 bases and J lost 5, with 8 bases in between. The CDR3 nucleotides read TGTGCCAGCAGTCAGAATCGAGATACGCAGTATTTT. Translation: CASSQNRDTQYF.

On this clonotype: A junction end diverges from the germline sequence, so it may reflect a read error. V and J are TRBV29-1 and TRBJ2-1; D call uncertain. In germline, CDR1 is SQVTM, CDR2 ANQGSEA. This CDR3 has 12 amino acids. The CDR3 here is CSVEYTFNGQFF. The CDR3 DNA sequence: TGCAGCGTTGAGTACACTTTCAATGGGCAGTTCTTC.

This chain's CDR3 is CATRRSTDTQYF. The CDR3 nucleotides are TGTGCCACCCGCAGGTCGACAGATACGCAGTATTTT. J is TRBJ2-3 and V is TRBV11-2; D not certain. The CDR3 runs to 12 residues. V was cut by 10 bases and J by 3 bases, with 11 bases left in between. Germline CDR1 is SGHAT and CDR2 is FQNNGV.